Below, 7 T cell receptor beta chains from the same sample are listed, as sequenced in a study of cytomegalovirus exposure and HLA in healthy donors. PCR used 60 Vbeta primers and 13 Jbeta primers. Profiling relied on immunoSEQ multiplex PCR, and the TCRdb table lists in-frame clones only, not all of them. Recorded for this sample: around 65,000 clones. Sample: PBMCs. Source of these receptors: a man in his thirties or forties in good health and CMV-seropositive.

J is TRBJ1-1 and V is TRBV5-8, with D tentatively TRBD1 (5 bases). Trimming took 6 bases from V and 1 from J, leaving 13 bases between them. CDR3 size: 14 residues. Germline values: CDR1 SGHTS, CDR2 YDEGEE. CDR3 loop: CASTSGGGNTEAFF. Written as DNA, the CDR3 is TGTGCCAGCACTTCCGGGGGGGGGAACACTGAAGCTTTCTTT.

This chain joins TRBV11-2 and TRBJ1-1; 7 bases agree with TRBD1. J gave up 5 bases and V 1 base, and 4 bases lay outside the gene matches. The CDR3 spans 14 residues. Germline V gene sequence: CDR1 SGHAT, CDR2 FQNNGV. The CDR3 loop reads CASSLGGGYTEAFF. CDR3 coding DNA: TGTGCCAGCAGCTTAGGAGGGGGCTATACTGAAGCTTTCTTT.

This sequence joins TRBV27 and TRBJ1-5; 9 nucleotides align to TRBD1. The germline V gene encodes CDR1 MNHEY and CDR2 SMNVEV (reference sequence). The CDR3 spans 14 residues. With V trimmed by 8 bases and J by 9 bases, 11 bases remained unmatched. This CDR3 is CASGLTGGRRPQHF. CDR3 DNA sequence: TGTGCCAGCGGATTAACAGGGGGCCGTAGGCCCCAGCATTTT.

As for this clone: Other DNA sequences in this sample translate to the same CDR3. V and J are TRBV5-1 and TRBJ2-7; TRBD1 agrees at 9 bases. V dropped 3 bases and J dropped 5; count of bases not matched to a gene: 15. Germline values: CDR1 SGHRS, CDR2 YFSETQ. The CDR3 loop spans 17 amino acids. This CDR3 reads CASSSLGADRGYDEQYF. The CDR3 DNA reads TGCGCCAGCAGCTCACTTGGGGCGGACAGGGGATACGACGAGCAGTACTTC. Using reference TRBV5-1 and TRBJ2-7 for the parts outside the CDR3, the full variable domain is KAGVTQTPRYLIKTRGQQVTLSCSPISGHRSVSWYQQTPGQGLQFLFEYFSETQRNKGNFPGRFSGRQFSNSRSEMNVSTLELGDSALYLCASSSLGADRGYDEQYFGPGTRLTVT.

The chain combines TRBV11-1 with TRBJ2-3, with D perhaps TRBD2 (6 bases). V shed 1 base and J shed 0 bases, with 17 bases lying between them. Germline assignment: CDR1 SGHAT and CDR2 FQDESV (reference sequence). The CDR3 length is 18 residues. The CDR3 sequence: CASSLGEERSASTDTQYF. CDR3 DNA sequence: TGTGCCAGCAGCTTAGGGGAGGAACGGTCCGCTAGCACAGATACGCAGTATTTT.

The chain carries TRBV19 and TRBJ2-5; D might be TRBD1 (6 bases). CDR3 length equals 16 residues. Between the trimmed V and J ends, which lost 8 bases and 1 base, there was a span of 20 bases. Germline loops: CDR1 LNHDA, CDR2 SQIVND (reference sequence). Here the CDR3 DNA reads TGTGCCAGTGGTACAAATATCCGGGACACCCAAGAGACCCAGTACTTC. It encodes CASGTNIRDTQETQYF.

In DNA, the CDR3 is TGTGCCAGCTCACCAACGGGGGAGGCCACTGAAGCTTTCTTT. It translates to CASSPTGEATEAFF. The chain links TRBV18 to TRBJ1-1; D possibly corresponds to TRBD1 (5 bases). This CDR3 is built from 14 residues. Trimming took 2 bases from V and 4 from J, leaving 11 bases between them. Germline CDR1 KGHSH, CDR2 LQKENI. Supplemented by reference TRBV18 and TRBJ1-1, the full variable domain reads NAGVMQNPRHLVRRRGQEARLRCSPMKGHSHVYWYRQLPEEGLKFMVYLQKENIIDESGMPKERFSAEFPKEGPSILRIQQVVRGDSAAYFCASSPTGEATEAFFGQGTRLTVV.